This T cell receptor beta chain emerged from a study of post-analysis software for immune sequencing data. General study results and limits: Patients used about 5 TRBV segments, including TRBV5-6, TRBV5-1 and TRBV20-1, more often than controls.

There are a few counts of this clonotype. The antigen remains unidentified. Prepared TCR beta cDNA libraries contained unique molecular identifiers. Each CDR3 protein is one row after TCRdb ran MiXCR on the PCR reads. Among about 500,000 distinct CDR3 sequences listed, around 40% were seen once. The CDR3 runs 13 residues. Germline V CDR1 and CDR2: MDHEN, SYDVKM. Trimming left V 3 bases short and J 5 bases short, with 10 bases between. The chain is built from TRBV28 and TRBJ1-2; D gene unclear. This clonotype was sampled from a girl between 5 and 17 years old with multiple sclerosis. Sequencing input: blood. The CDR3 is CASSFGVAYGYTF. CDR3 bases: TGTGCCAGCAGTTTCGGGGTAGCGTATGGCTACACCTTC.